This T cell receptor (beta chain) was identified during a study of cytomegalovirus exposure and HLA in healthy donors. Study-level points and caveats: A later analysis found TCR association rates differed by HLA locus, highest for DRB1 and lowest for HLA-C.

The CDR3 totals 13 residues. The V gene lost 4 bases and the J gene lost 5 bases, with 13 bases spanning the gap. The germline gives CDR1 SGHRS, CDR2 YFSETQ. Note on this clone: Antigen specificity is unknown.

PCR involved 60 Vbeta and 13 Jbeta primers. Libraries were prepared by immunoSEQ multiplex PCR; TCRdb keeps only in-frame clonotypes and omits some of them. Altogether over 130,000 clones are present, 70% to 90% being singletons, with the ten largest covering around 0.5%. The V and J genes are TRBV5-1 and TRBJ2-7; a possible D gene is TRBD1 (6 bases). The sequence was obtained from a woman in her thirties or forties in good health and CMV-seronegative. The material sequenced was PBMCs. The CDR3 sequence: CASSNLEGDEQYF. CDR3 sequence (DNA): TGCGCCAGCAGCAACCTCGAGGGGGACGAGCAGTACTTC.